This T cell receptor beta chain was found in a study of shared clonotypes between healthy human individuals. Original processing notes: Filtering differed, since immunoSEQ gave only junction sequences and no quality scores. The protocol was immunoSEQ multiplex PCR, while the TCRdb copy is restricted to in-frame clones and leaves out a portion. V, J and clone size reflect that table, while D and trimming were determined from the DNA. The sample lists some 2 million clones, 95% occurring once. This CDR3 has 13 amino acids. Germline lookup yields CDR1 LNHDA and CDR2 SQIVND (reference sequence). The trim removed 8 bases at V and 6 bases at J, leaving 3 bases unmatched.

The chain combines TRBV19 with TRBJ1-5, with 11 nucleotides matching TRBD1. Material for sequencing was naive CD4+ T cells sorted from blood. Subset indicated: CD45RA+ positively selected. This receptor was taken from a man younger than 35 in good health. CDR3 nucleotides: TGTGCCAGTCGGACAGGGGGCGTTCAGCCCCAGCATTTT. Protein product: CASRTGGVQPQHF. Supplemented by reference TRBV19 and TRBJ1-5, the full variable domain reads DGGITQSPKYLFRKEGQNVTLSCEQNLNHDAMYWYRQDPGQGLRLIYYSQIVNDFQKGDIAEGYSVSREKKESFPLTVTSAQKNPTAFYLCASRTGGVQPQHFGDGTRLSIL.